These 24 T cell receptor beta chains share one sample of origin, sequenced in a study of beta chain features in type 1 diabetes. Study-wide points: Shortening that was moderate but significant affected the TCRB CDR3s of Type 1 diabetes patients in all four CD4+ subsets.

The antigens of these receptors remain unknown. Reverse transcription of all isolated RNA meant that expressed TCRB transcripts were sequenced. Method: immunoSEQ multiplex PCR; TCRdb's copy keeps in-frame clones and lacks some. The sample has some 370,000 clones; roughly a tenth are singletons. What was sequenced was central memory CD4+ T cells from blood. These receptors were obtained from a man aged 30 to 45 with type 1 diabetes.

The chain uses TRBV4-3 and TRBJ2-7; 8 nucleotides line up with TRBD1. The CDR3 has 15 amino acids. From germline, CDR1 is LGHNA and CDR2 YSLEER. With V trimmed by 1 base and J by 3 bases, 5 bases remained unmatched. The CDR3 is CASSQAGGDHYEQYF. CDR3 DNA: TGCGCCAGCAGCCAAGCAGGGGGCGATCACTACGAGCAGTACTTC.

The rearrangement uses TRBV7-2 and TRBJ2-5; 7 bases match TRBD2. Per germline, CDR1 SGHTA and CDR2 FQGNSA. Trimming removed 6 bases from V and 1 base from J; junction bases left unmatched: 8. This CDR3 is built from 15 residues. For the CDR3, the DNA is TGTGCCAGCAGTCTTTCCGGGGGGTCCCAAGAGACCCAGTACTTC. This gives the protein CASSLSGGSQETQYF. Full variable domain (rest looked up from reference TRBV7-2 and TRBJ2-5): GAGVSQSPSNKVTEKGKDVELRCDPISGHTALYWYRQSLGQGLEFLIYFQGNSAPDKSGLPSDRFSAERTGGSVSTLTIQRTQQEDSAVYLCASSLSGGSQETQYFGPGTRLLVL.

This clone was counted between two and nine times. The rearrangement uses TRBV7-9 and TRBJ2-5; D uncertain. The V and J ends lost 1 base and 5 bases respectively, with 5 bases between them. The CDR3 consists of 12 residues. Germline V gives CDR1 SEHNR, CDR2 FQNEAQ (reference sequence). CDR3 sequence: CASSLVFETQYF. Here the CDR3 DNA reads TGTGCCAGCAGCTTAGTCTTCGAGACCCAGTACTTC.

This clone was seen only a few times. The rearrangement joins TRBV6-6 to TRBJ2-5; D remains ambiguous. Per germline, CDR1 MNHNY and CDR2 SVGAGI (reference sequence). Trimming left V 5 bases short and J 5 bases short, with 15 bases between. The CDR3 spans 14 residues. CDR3 sequence reads: CASSPQHESETQYF. Written as DNA, the CDR3 is TGTGCCAGCAGTCCTCAACACGAGTCCGAGACCCAGTACTTC.

The sample holds a few counts of this clone. The chain links TRBV5-1 to TRBJ2-3; D might be TRBD1 (6 bases). The V gene lost 4 bases and the J gene lost 3 bases, with 9 bases spanning the gap. From germline, CDR1 is SGHRS and CDR2 YFSETQ. The length of the CDR3 is 13 residues. CDR3 in amino acids: CASSPDRTDTQYF. DNA for the CDR3: TGCGCCAGCAGCCCCGACAGGACAGATACGCAGTATTTT. Variable domain in full (rest from reference TRBV5-1 and TRBJ2-3): KAGVTQTPRYLIKTRGQQVTLSCSPISGHRSVSWYQQTPGQGLQFLFEYFSETQRNKGNFPGRFSGRQFSNSRSEMNVSTLELGDSALYLCASSPDRTDTQYFGPGTRLTVL.

J is TRBJ1-2 and V is TRBV2, with D uncertain. Germline V gene lookup returns CDR1 SNHLY and CDR2 FYNNEI. The V gene lost 8 bases and the J gene lost 1 base, with 11 bases spanning the gap. The CDR3 consists of 13 residues. The CDR3, as DNA: TGTGCCAGCGGAAGGACTGATAACTATGGCTACACCTTC. Translated: CASGRTDNYGYTF.

About this clone: The sample contains more than one DNA sequence encoding this CDR3. V gene TRBV5-1 combines with J gene TRBJ2-3, with D hard to call. Germline values: CDR1 SGHRS, CDR2 YFSETQ. The V and J ends lost 4 bases and 2 bases respectively, with 8 bases between them. The CDR3 is 13 amino acids. CDR3 nucleotides: TGCGCCAGCAGCAGTCAGTCCACAGATACGCAGTATTTT. Translated: CASSSQSTDTQYF.

The V and J genes are TRBV5-1 and TRBJ1-1, with TRBD1 matching over 9 bases. Germline loops: CDR1 SGHRS, CDR2 YFSETQ. V lost 1 base to trimming and J lost 5 bases; unmatched junction nucleotides: 9. CDR3 length: 16 residues. CDR3 amino acids: CASSLSPGQGGTEAFF. The CDR3 DNA reads as TGCGCCAGCAGCTTGTCCCCGGGACAGGGCGGAACTGAAGCTTTCTTT.

The rearrangement uses TRBV5-4 and TRBJ2-3, with 8 positions matching TRBD2. The length of the CDR3 is 14 residues. With V trimmed by 3 bases and J by 2 bases, 2 bases remained unmatched. Per germline, CDR1 SGHNT and CDR2 YYREEE (reference sequence). DNA for the CDR3: TGTGCCAGCAGCTCACTAGCGGCCACAGATACGCAGTATTTT. Translated, it gives CASSSLAATDTQYF.

The chain carries TRBV11-2 and TRBJ2-2, with D hard to call. Germline V gene lookup returns CDR1 SGHAT and CDR2 FQNNGV. Trimming left V 0 bases short and J 7 bases short, with 6 bases between. CDR3 length: 13 residues. This CDR3 reads CASSLDGFGELFF. CDR3 in DNA: TGTGCCAGCAGCTTAGATGGGTTCGGGGAGCTGTTTTTT.

This clone has a handful of counts. The chain has TRBV27 and TRBJ2-3; D remains ambiguous. The CDR3 contains 13 residues. Between the trimmed V and J ends, which lost 6 bases and 1 base, there was a span of 8 bases. The germline V gene has CDR1 MNHEY and CDR2 SMNVEV (reference sequence). The CDR3 nucleotides read TGTGCCAGCAGAGTACTGGGCACAGATACGCAGTATTTT. Its protein is CASRVLGTDTQYF.

The table lists this clone with many counts. The rearrangement joins TRBV27 to TRBJ2-2; D is perhaps TRBD1 (5 bases). This CDR3 is built from 15 residues. V lost 3 bases and J 1 base, leaving 9 bases between the germline ends. Germline CDR1 and CDR2: MNHEY and SMNVEV (reference sequence). The CDR3: CASSFSRENTGELFF. CDR3 sequence (DNA): TGTGCCAGCAGTTTTAGCAGGGAGAACACCGGGGAGCTGTTTTTT.

This clone has just a few counts. The CDR3 DNA reads as TGTGCCAGCAGTGAATCGGGCAGGGGTAATGAAAAACTGTTTTTT. This sequence encodes CASSESGRGNEKLFF. The chain recombines TRBV6-1 with TRBJ1-4; D possibly corresponds to TRBD1 (6 bases). The length of the CDR3 is 15 residues. Germline V lookup: CDR1 MNHNS, CDR2 SASEGT. With 2 bases removed from V and 4 bases from J, the gap between germline ends came to 11 bases.

The chain combines TRBV6-6 with TRBJ2-5; D unresolved. The CDR3 is 14 amino acids. Trimming stripped 6 bases from V and 2 bases from J, with 13 bases between. The V gene's germline CDR1 is MNHNY and CDR2 SVGAGI (reference sequence). The CDR3 loop is CASSLTTVQETQYF. Here the CDR3 DNA reads TGTGCCAGCAGCCTAACAACAGTTCAAGAGACCCAGTACTTC.

This sequence joins TRBV28 and TRBJ1-2; D is unclear. V lost 2 bases, J lost 1 base, and 8 bases lay in between. Germline loops: CDR1 MDHEN, CDR2 SYDVKM. The CDR3 is 14 residues long. CDR3 loop: CASSLQSLNYGYTF. In DNA form, the CDR3 reads TGTGCCAGCAGTTTACAGTCCCTTAACTATGGCTACACCTTC.

This clone was seen a few times. This chain connects TRBV6-5 to TRBJ1-2; D unresolved. The CDR3 consists of 11 residues. V lost 6 bases and J 3 bases, leaving 5 bases between the germline ends. Germline CDR1 MNHEY, CDR2 SVGAGI. The CDR3 DNA is TGTGCCAGCAGGAGGTACTATGGCTACACCTTC. It codes for CASRRYYGYTF.

This clone occurred a few times. This chain joins TRBV7-2 and TRBJ1-2; no clear D. The CDR3 spans 13 residues. From germline, CDR1 is SGHTA and CDR2 FQGNSA. Trimming took off 2 bases at V and 8 bases at J, with 12 bases between the two ends. The CDR3 DNA sequence: TGTGCCAGCAGCTTAAGGGTGGAGCGAGGCTACACCTTC. This sequence encodes CASSLRVERGYTF.

V gene TRBV6-1 combines with J gene TRBJ2-1, with 7 nucleotides matching TRBD1. Germline V CDR1 and CDR2: MNHNS, SASEGT. After removal of 2 bases from V and 4 bases from J, the junction contained 11 bases not matched to a gene. This CDR3 has 17 residues. The CDR3 coding sequence is TGTGCCAGCAGTGAATCAGGATTCCGGACAGGTTACAATGAGCAGTTCTTC. It codes for CASSESGFRTGYNEQFF.

This clone was seen repeatedly, ten times or more. The chain employs TRBV4-3 and TRBJ2-2, with D perhaps matching TRBD2 (7 bases). CDR1 is LGHNA, CDR2 YSLEER, per germline. The CDR3 is 20 amino acids. V lost 4 bases and J 0 bases, leaving 24 bases between the germline ends. This CDR3 reads CASSRYLRGGSDPNTGELFF. CDR3 coding DNA: TGCGCCAGCAGCCGGTACCTCAGGGGCGGGAGTGACCCGAACACCGGGGAGCTGTTTTTT.

V gene TRBV27 combines with J gene TRBJ1-3, with D possibly matching TRBD1 (6 bases). Germline V gives CDR1 MNHEY, CDR2 SMNVEV (reference sequence). V gave up 10 bases and J gave up 0 bases, with 19 bases separating them. This CDR3 is 16 amino acids long. This CDR3 reads CATARGGGSSGNTIYF. Written as DNA, the CDR3 is TGTGCCACAGCACGCGGAGGGGGGAGCTCTGGAAACACCATATATTTT.

In its sample, this clone was seen a few times. The V gene is TRBV18, the J gene TRBJ1-5, with D perhaps TRBD1 (6 bases). Germline-derived CDR1 and CDR2 are KGHSH and LQKENI. Trimming left V 3 bases short and J 1 base short, with 7 bases between. This CDR3 has 14 amino acids. CDR3 protein: CASSPGQSNQPQHF. CDR3 coding DNA: TGTGCCAGCTCACCCGGACAGAGCAATCAGCCCCAGCATTTT.

The chain is built from TRBV9 and TRBJ2-3, with TRBD2 matching over 10 bases. CDR1 SGDLS and CDR2 YYNGEE come from the germline V gene. CDR3 length equals 16 residues. J lost 8 bases, V lost 4 bases, and 13 bases had no gene match. The CDR3 bases are TGTGCCAGCAGCTCCCGGCAGAGTCTAGCGGGAGCTACGCAGTATTTT. Its protein is CASSSRQSLAGATQYF.

This clone was counted between two and nine times. The chain recombines TRBV29-1 with TRBJ2-7, with D possibly matching TRBD1 (5 bases). From germline, CDR1 is SQVTM and CDR2 ANQGSEA. V was clipped by 6 bases and J by 1 base, with 25 bases between them. There are 17 residues in the CDR3. The CDR3 sequence is CSVLPPGIGDVSYEQYF. Written as DNA, the CDR3 is TGCAGCGTCCTCCCCCCAGGGATCGGCGACGTATCCTACGAGCAGTACTTC.

The chain couples TRBV7-2 to TRBJ2-6, with a tentative D call TRBD2 (6 bases). The CDR3 consists of 14 residues. Germline CDR1 and CDR2: SGHTA and FQGNSA. Trimming removed 6 bases at V and 2 bases at J, with 8 bases between. The CDR3 DNA reads TGTGCCAGCAGAACGGGGGCTGGGGCCAACGTCCTGACTTTC. Its protein product is CASRTGAGANVLTF.